A single TCR beta chain is shown here with its context. Its specificity is unknown. The sample is drawn from a study of vaccination effects on CD4 cells after COVID-19. Profiling relied on immunoSEQ multiplex PCR, and the TCRdb table lists in-frame clones only, not all of them. The sample yields roughly 63,000 clones, 80% seen once. The ViraFEST assay expanded antigen-specific CD4+ T cells with viral peptide pools before sequencing. Scientists isolated CD4+ T cells after an approximately ten-day culture period ended. Previously uninfected by SARS-CoV-2, the vaccine recipients also showed negative nucleocapsid antibodies. Fresh IL-2-containing medium replaced half the medium on days 3 and 7. The CDR3 has 15 amino acids. Unmatched junction bases numbered 11, after V lost 7 bases and J lost 9 bases. The germline gives CDR1 MNHEY, CDR2 SVGAGI.

The TCR comes from a human donor who received a COVID-19 vaccine. The chain has TRBV6-5 and TRBJ2-2; 10 nucleotides align to TRBD1. The source was CD4+ T cells from PBMCs cultured with SARS-CoV-2 spike peptides, collected before COVID-19 vaccination. This chain's CDR3 is CASTLTGTGARELFF. In nucleotides, the CDR3 is TGTGCCAGCACTCTTACCGGGACAGGGGCCCGGGAGCTGTTTTTT.